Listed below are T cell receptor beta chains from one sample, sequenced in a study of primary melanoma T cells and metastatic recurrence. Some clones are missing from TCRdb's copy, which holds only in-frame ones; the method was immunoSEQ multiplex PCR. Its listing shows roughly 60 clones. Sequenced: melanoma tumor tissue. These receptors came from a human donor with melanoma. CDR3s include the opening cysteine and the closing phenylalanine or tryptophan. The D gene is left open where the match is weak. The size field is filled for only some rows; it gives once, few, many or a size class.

DNA: TGTGCCACCAGGGCCCCAACGGGGAGTTCACCCCTCCACTTT
CDR3: CATRAPTGSSPLHF
size: -
D: -
J: TRBJ1-6
V: TRBV15

DNA: TGCGCCAGCAGTCCATTGGGGCTGAACAATGAGCAGTTCTTC
CDR3: CASSPLGLNNEQFF
size: -
D: -
J: TRBJ2-1
V: TRBV10-2

DNA: TGTGCCAGCAGCTTGGGGGACAGGGGGTCTTTGGATACGCAGTATTTT
CDR3: CASSLGDRGSLDTQYF
size: -
D: TRBD1
J: TRBJ2-3
V: TRBV7-6

DNA: TGCGCCAGCAGCCTTACTAGCGGGGGGCCCGACATTCAGTACTTC
CDR3: CASSLTSGGPDIQYF
size: -
D: TRBD2
J: TRBJ2-4
V: TRBV23-1

DNA: TGCGCCAGCAGTAGCGGGGGGGACTACAATGAGCAGTTCTTC
CDR3: CASSSGGDYNEQFF
size: -
D: TRBD2
J: TRBJ2-1
V: TRBV5-1

DNA: TGCAGCGGCGCCGGGACAGGGGGGTTCACGGTAGGAGCTTTCTTT
CDR3: CSGAGTGGFTVGAFF
size: -
D: TRBD1
J: TRBJ1-1
V: TRBV29-1

DNA: TGCGCCAGCAGCCAAGATCGGGGGACCCCTGGAAACACCATATATTTT
CDR3: CASSQDRGTPGNTIYF
size: -
D: -
J: TRBJ1-3
V: TRBV1

DNA: TGTGCCAGCTCACCACCGAACAGGGGAGGGACTGAAGCTTTCTTT
CDR3: CASSPPNRGGTEAFF
size: -
D: TRBD1
J: TRBJ1-1
V: TRBV18

DNA: TGTGCCAGCTCACCAGAGGGGCCAGTCTATGGCTACACCTTC
CDR3: CASSPEGPVYGYTF
size: -
D: -
J: TRBJ1-2
V: TRBV18

DNA: TGCAGCGTTGAGGGATCCACGCCCTACGAGCAGTACTTC
CDR3: CSVEGSTPYEQYF
size: -
D: -
J: TRBJ2-7
V: TRBV29-1

DNA: TGTGCCAGTAGGCCCCCGTCGGGGTACAATGAGCAGTTCTTC
CDR3: CASRPPSGYNEQFF
size: -
D: -
J: TRBJ2-1
V: TRBV19

DNA: TGTGCCAGCAAACGGGTCGACTTGAATGACTACGAGCAGTACTTC
CDR3: CASKRVDLNDYEQYF
size: -
D: -
J: TRBJ2-7
V: TRBV6-8

DNA: TGTGCCAGCTCTCGATTATGGGCTAGCGGGGGAGATTACAATGAGCAGTTCTTC
CDR3: CASSRLWASGGDYNEQFF
size: -
D: TRBD2
J: TRBJ2-1
V: TRBV18

DNA: TGTGCCAGCAGCTCCCAGGACAGGGGGCGAGGGGCTTTCTTT
CDR3: CASSSQDRGRGAFF
size: few
D: TRBD1
J: TRBJ1-1
V: TRBV11-3

DNA: TGTGCCAGCAGCTTAGGTCTTGGTGTGGCTAGCGACTACGAGCAGTACTTC
CDR3: CASSLGLGVASDYEQYF
size: -
D: -
J: TRBJ2-7
V: TRBV11-3

DNA: TGTGCCAGCAGCTTACAAACAGGGGTTTCAGATACGCAGTATTTT
CDR3: CASSLQTGVSDTQYF
size: -
D: TRBD1
J: TRBJ2-3
V: TRBV11-3

DNA: TGTGCCAGCAGTTACTCGATTGGAAGAGACTATGGCTACACCTTC
CDR3: CASSYSIGRDYGYTF
size: -
D: -
J: TRBJ1-2
V: TRBV6-8

DNA: TGTGCCAGCAGCCGGATCCGGGACAAAGCGAGGAGCACTGAAGCTTTCTTT
CDR3: CASSRIRDKARSTEAFF
size: once
D: -
J: TRBJ1-1
V: TRBV11-3

DNA: TGTGCCAGCAGTTTTTGGGGCGACGAGCAGTTCTTC
CDR3: CASSFWGDEQFF
size: -
D: -
J: TRBJ2-1
V: TRBV6-8

DNA: TGTGCCAGTACCCTTATCGGCAGTAGCACAGATACGCAGTATTTT
CDR3: CASTLIGSSTDTQYF
size: -
D: -
J: TRBJ2-3
V: TRBV19

DNA: TGTGCCAGCAGTGCCGATAGGGTGACCGGGGAGCTGTTTTTT
CDR3: CASSADRVTGELFF
size: -
D: -
J: TRBJ2-2
V: TRBV6-7

DNA: TGTGCCAGCAGCTCAGACGGGACTTACCTGCCAGATACGCAGTATTTT
CDR3: CASSSDGTYLPDTQYF
size: once
D: -
J: TRBJ2-3
V: TRBV11-3

DNA: TGCAGCGTTGACCGGCAGGGGGCCTACAATGAGCAGTTCTTC
CDR3: CSVDRQGAYNEQFF
size: -
D: TRBD1
J: TRBJ2-1
V: TRBV29-1

DNA: TGCGCCAGCAGTCAAGGACAGGAAGAGACCCAGTACTTC
CDR3: CASSQGQEETQYF
size: -
D: TRBD1
J: TRBJ2-5
V: TRBV10-2

DNA: TGCGCCAGCAGTGAGGGACTTACGAACACCGGGGAGCTGTTTTTT
CDR3: CASSEGLTNTGELFF
size: -
D: -
J: TRBJ2-2
V: TRBV10-2

DNA: TGTGCCAGCAGCTTGGGGACAGGGATGTCAGATACGCAGTATTTT
CDR3: CASSLGTGMSDTQYF
size: -
D: TRBD1
J: TRBJ2-3
V: TRBV11-3